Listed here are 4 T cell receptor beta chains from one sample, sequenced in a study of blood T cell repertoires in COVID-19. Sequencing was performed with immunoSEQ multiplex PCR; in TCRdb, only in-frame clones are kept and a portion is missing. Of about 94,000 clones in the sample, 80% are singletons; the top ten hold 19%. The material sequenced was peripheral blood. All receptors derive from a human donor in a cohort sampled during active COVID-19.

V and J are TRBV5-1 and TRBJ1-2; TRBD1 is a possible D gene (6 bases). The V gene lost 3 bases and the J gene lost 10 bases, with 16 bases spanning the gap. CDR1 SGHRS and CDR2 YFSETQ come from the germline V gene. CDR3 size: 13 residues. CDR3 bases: TGCGCCAGCAGCTCAGGACAGACAAGCGACTACACCTTC. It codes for CASSSGQTSDYTF.

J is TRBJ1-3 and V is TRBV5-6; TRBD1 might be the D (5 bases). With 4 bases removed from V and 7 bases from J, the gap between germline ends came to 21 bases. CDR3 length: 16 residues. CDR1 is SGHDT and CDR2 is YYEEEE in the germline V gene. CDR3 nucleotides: TGTGCCAGCAGCCCTGACAGCCCGAACGGCCTGAACACCATATATTTT. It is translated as CASSPDSPNGLNTIYF.

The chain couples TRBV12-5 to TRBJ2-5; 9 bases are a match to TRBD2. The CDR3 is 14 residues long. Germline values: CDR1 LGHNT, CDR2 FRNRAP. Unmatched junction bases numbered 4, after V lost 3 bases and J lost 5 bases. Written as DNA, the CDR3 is TGTGCTAGTGGTTTTGGCGGGAGGGGGGAGACCCAGTACTTC. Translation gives CASGFGGRGETQYF.

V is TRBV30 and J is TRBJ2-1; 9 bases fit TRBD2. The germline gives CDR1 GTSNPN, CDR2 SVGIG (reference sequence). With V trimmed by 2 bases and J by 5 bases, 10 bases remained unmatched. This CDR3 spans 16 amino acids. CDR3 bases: TGTGCCTGGAGTACTAACAGCGGGAGGAACCACAATGAGCAGTTCTTC. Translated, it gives CAWSTNSGRNHNEQFF.